The entry that follows covers one TCR beta chain sequence. The data were taken from a study of control samples from healthy donors and cancer patients. Only in-frame clones appear in the TCRdb table, and some are missing; sequencing was by immunoSEQ multiplex PCR. The sample gives just over 80,000 clones, roughly 93% of which show up once; less than 6% is in the top ten. Germline V gene lookup returns CDR1 MNHEY and CDR2 SVGAGI. This CDR3 contains 15 residues. V gave up 6 bases and J gave up 3 bases, with 15 bases separating them. This sequence joins TRBV6-5 and TRBJ2-1; no clear D gene. This TCR came from a woman aged 18-29 years in good health. What was sequenced was blood. CDR3 sequence reads: CASSDVRTGYNEQFF. The CDR3, as DNA: TGTGCCAGCAGCGACGTGCGGACCGGCTACAATGAGCAGTTCTTC.